This T cell receptor (beta chain) was sequenced during a study of sequential checkpoint blockade in melanoma. Study context: Arm A got nivolumab then ipilimumab; arm B the reverse, 1:1.

Generated by immunoSEQ multiplex PCR, the TCRdb table keeps only in-frame clones and is missing some. This table holds around 30,000 clones, 82% found once. The ends were cut back, 0 bases at V and 2 bases at J, with 11 bases in the middle. CDR3 length: 15 amino acids. Per germline, CDR1 MNHEY and CDR2 SMNVEV (reference sequence). The treatment is: randomized to nivolumab then ipilimumab (arm A) or the reverse (arm B). No patient had prior DNA-damaging chemotherapy. Sorted cells were live CD3+CD8+, lacking CD19 and CD56, from PBMCs. J is TRBJ2-7 and V is TRBV27; TRBD1 might be the D (7 bases). The sequence was obtained from a human donor with melanoma. Specimen: CD8+ T cells sorted from blood (inferred from file names), collected from a patient given nivolumab and ipilimumab in sequence. The CDR3 here is CASSLSGRGAYEQYF. CDR3 sequence (DNA): TGTGCCAGCAGTTTATCGGGCAGGGGGGCCTACGAGCAGTACTTC.